Given below is one T cell receptor (beta chain) in context. These data belong to a study of blood T cell repertoires in COVID-19. Study-wide background: The United States, Italy and Spain supplied acute and convalescent COVID-19 samples. From T cells, B-cell-depleted T cells, or PBMCs came the material, which was cDNA or gDNA.

In the source study's methods: Amplifying reference gene primers gave estimates of nucleated cell counts. TCRdb's table, derived via immunoSEQ multiplex PCR, lists solely in-frame clones and lacks some. For V, J and clone size, that table is used; D and trimming come from the DNA. The sample includes about 110,000 clones, roughly 88% of them seen just once. J gave up 8 bases and V 0 bases, and 11 bases lay outside the gene matches. The CDR3 covers 17 residues. The germline CDR1 and CDR2 sequences are MGHRA and YSYEKL. This clonotype was obtained from a woman aged 70-85 years who had recovered from COVID-19. The V and J genes are TRBV4-1 and TRBJ2-5; 11 positions agree with TRBD2. The sequenced sample was peripheral blood. CDR3 sequence reads: CASSQDQGLADKRTQYF. As DNA, the CDR3 is TGCGCCAGCAGCCAAGATCAGGGACTAGCGGATAAGAGAACCCAGTACTTC.